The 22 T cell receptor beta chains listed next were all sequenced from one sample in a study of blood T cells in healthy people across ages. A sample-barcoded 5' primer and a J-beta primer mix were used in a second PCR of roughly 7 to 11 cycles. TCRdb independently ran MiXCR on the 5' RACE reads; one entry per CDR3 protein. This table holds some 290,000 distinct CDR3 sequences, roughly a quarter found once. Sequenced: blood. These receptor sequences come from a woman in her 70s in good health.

The CDR3: CASSTAGAQETQYF. CDR3 nucleotide sequence: TGCGCCAGCAGCACCGCAGGGGCCCAAGAGACCCAGTACTTC. V gene TRBV5-1 combines with J gene TRBJ2-5; D might be TRBD1 (6 bases). This CDR3 spans 14 amino acids. Looked up from germline, CDR1 is SGHRS and CDR2 is YFSETQ. V lost 4 bases to trimming and J lost 1 base, with 11 bases between them. The full variable domain, with the rest looked up from reference TRBV5-1 and TRBJ2-5, is KAGVTQTPRYLIKTRGQQVTLSCSPISGHRSVSWYQQTPGQGLQFLFEYFSETQRNKGNFPGRFSGRQFSNSRSEMNVSTLELGDSALYLCASSTAGAQETQYFGPGTRLLVL.

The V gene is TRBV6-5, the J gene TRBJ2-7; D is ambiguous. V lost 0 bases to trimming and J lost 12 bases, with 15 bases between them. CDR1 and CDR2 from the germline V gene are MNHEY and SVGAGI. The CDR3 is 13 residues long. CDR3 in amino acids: CASSYSKGSPPYF. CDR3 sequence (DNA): TGTGCCAGCAGTTACTCGAAGGGCAGCCCACCGTACTTC.

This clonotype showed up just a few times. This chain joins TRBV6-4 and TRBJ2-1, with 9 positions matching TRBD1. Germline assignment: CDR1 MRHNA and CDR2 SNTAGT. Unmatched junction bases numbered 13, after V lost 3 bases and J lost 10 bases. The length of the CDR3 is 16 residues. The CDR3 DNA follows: TGTGCCAGCAGTGAGTCTCCGGGACAGGGTTCGGAGGAGCAGTTCTTC. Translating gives CASSESPGQGSEEQFF.

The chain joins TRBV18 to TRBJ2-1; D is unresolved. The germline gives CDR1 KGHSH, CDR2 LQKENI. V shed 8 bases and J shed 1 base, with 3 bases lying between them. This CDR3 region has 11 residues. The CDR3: CASHSYNEQFF. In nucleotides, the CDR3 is TGTGCCAGCCATTCCTACAATGAGCAGTTCTTC.

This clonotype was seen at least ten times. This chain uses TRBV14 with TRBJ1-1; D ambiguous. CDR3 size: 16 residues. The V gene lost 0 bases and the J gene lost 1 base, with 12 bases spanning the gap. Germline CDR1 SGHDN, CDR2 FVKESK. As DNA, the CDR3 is TGTGCCAGCAGCCAAGAATTTGTGTTTCGGAACACTGAAGCTTTCTTT. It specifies CASSQEFVFRNTEAFF.

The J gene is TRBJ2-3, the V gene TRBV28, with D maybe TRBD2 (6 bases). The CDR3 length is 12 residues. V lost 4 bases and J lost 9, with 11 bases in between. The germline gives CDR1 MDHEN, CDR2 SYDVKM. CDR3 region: CASSSSSVTQYF. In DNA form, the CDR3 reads TGTGCCAGCAGTTCCTCTAGCGTAACGCAGTATTTT.

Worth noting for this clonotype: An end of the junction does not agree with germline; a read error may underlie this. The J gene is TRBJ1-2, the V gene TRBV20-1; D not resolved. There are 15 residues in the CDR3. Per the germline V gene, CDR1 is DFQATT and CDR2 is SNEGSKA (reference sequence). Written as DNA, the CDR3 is TGCAGTGCTAGAGTTATGGGGAACACTAACTATGGCCACACCTTC. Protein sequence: CSARVMGNTNYGHTF.

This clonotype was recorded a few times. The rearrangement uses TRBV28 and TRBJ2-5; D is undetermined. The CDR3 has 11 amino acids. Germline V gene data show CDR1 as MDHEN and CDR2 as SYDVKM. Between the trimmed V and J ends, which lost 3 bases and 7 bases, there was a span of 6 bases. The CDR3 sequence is CASSFVGTQYF. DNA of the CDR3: TGTGCCAGCAGTTTTGTGGGGACCCAGTACTTC.

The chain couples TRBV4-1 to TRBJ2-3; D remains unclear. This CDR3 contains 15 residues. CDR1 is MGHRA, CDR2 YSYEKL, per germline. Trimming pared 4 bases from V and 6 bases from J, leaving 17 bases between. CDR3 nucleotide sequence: TGCGCCAGCAGCCCCTCACTGAAAGGAGCCGATACGCAGTATTTT. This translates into CASSPSLKGADTQYF.

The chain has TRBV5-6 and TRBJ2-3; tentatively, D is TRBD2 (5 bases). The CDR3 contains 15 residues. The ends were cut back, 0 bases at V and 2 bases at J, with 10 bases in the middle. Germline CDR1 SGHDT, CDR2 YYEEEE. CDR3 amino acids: CASSLGGRPTDTQYF. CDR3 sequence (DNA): TGTGCCAGCAGCTTGGGCGGGCGGCCCACAGATACGCAGTATTTT.

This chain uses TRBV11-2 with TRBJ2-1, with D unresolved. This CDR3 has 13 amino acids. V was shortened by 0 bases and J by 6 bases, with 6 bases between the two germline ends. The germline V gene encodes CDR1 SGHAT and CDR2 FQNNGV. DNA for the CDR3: TGTGCCAGCAGCTTAGATATGAGCAATGAGCAGTTCTTC. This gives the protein CASSLDMSNEQFF.

This chain's CDR3 is CASRLESEQFF. The CDR3 DNA sequence: TGTGCCAGCAGACTAGAGTCTGAGCAGTTCTTC. The genes are TRBV28 and TRBJ2-1; D perhaps matches TRBD2 (5 bases). The CDR3 loop spans 11 amino acids. Germline lookup yields CDR1 MDHEN and CDR2 SYDVKM. Deletions cut 6 bases from V and 9 bases from J, with 9 bases between.

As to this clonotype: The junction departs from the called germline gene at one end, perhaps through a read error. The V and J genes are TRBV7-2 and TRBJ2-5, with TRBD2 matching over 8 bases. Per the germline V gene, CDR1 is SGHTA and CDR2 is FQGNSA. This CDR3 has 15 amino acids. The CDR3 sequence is CASSLEAGVFNEQFF. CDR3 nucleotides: TGTGCCAGCAGCTTAGAAGCGGGGGTGTTTAATGAGCAGTTCTTT.

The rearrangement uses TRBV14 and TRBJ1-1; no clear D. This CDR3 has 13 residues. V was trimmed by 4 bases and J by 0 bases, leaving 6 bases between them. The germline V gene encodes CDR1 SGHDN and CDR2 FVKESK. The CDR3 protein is CASSPKMNTEAFF. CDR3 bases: TGTGCCAGCAGCCCAAAGATGAACACTGAAGCTTTCTTT. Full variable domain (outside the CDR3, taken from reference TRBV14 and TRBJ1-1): EAGVTQFPSHSVIEKGQTVTLRCDPISGHDNLYWYRRVMGKEIKFLLHFVKESKQDESGMPNNRFLAERTGGTYSTLKVQPAELEDSGVYFCASSPKMNTEAFFGQGTRLTVV.

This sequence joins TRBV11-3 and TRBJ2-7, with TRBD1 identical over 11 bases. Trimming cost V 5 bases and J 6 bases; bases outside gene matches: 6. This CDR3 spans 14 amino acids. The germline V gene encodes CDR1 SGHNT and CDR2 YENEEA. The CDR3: CASSQPGTGGEQYF. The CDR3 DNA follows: TGTGCCAGCAGCCAACCCGGGACAGGGGGCGAGCAGTACTTC.

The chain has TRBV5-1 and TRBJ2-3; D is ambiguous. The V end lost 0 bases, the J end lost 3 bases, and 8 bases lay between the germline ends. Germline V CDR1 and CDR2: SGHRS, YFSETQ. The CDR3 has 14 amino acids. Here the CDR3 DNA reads TGCGCCAGCAGCTTGGAGCACACTACAGATACGCAGTATTTT. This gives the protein CASSLEHTTDTQYF.

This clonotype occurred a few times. CDR3 region: CASSSTGGDRYF. The CDR3 DNA sequence: TGTGCCAGCAGTTCAACAGGGGGTGATCGGTACTTC. The chain combines TRBV28 with TRBJ2-5; TRBD1 matches 8 bases. This CDR3 comprises 12 residues. Germline CDR1 and CDR2: MDHEN and SYDVKM. V lost 4 bases to trimming and J lost 13 bases; unmatched junction nucleotides: 8.

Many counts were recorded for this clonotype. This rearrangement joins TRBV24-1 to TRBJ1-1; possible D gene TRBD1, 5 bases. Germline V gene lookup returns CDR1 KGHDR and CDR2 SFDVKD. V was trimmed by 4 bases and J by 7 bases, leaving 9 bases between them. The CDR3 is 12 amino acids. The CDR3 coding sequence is TGTGCCACCAGTGACTCAGGGATTGAAGCTTTCTTT. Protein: CATSDSGIEAFF.

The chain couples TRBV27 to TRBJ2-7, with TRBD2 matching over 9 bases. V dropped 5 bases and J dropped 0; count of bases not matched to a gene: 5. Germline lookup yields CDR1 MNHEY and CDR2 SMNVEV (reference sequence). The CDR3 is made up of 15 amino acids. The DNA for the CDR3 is TGTGCCAGCAGTCTAGCGGGAAACCCCTCCTACGAGCAGTACTTC. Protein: CASSLAGNPSYEQYF.

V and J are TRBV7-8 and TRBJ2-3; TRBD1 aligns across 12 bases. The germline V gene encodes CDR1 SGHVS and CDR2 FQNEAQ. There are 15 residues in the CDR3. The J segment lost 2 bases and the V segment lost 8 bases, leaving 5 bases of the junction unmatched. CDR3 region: CASSWDRGLTDTQYF. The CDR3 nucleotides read TGTGCCAGCTCATGGGACAGGGGGCTCACAGATACGCAGTATTTT. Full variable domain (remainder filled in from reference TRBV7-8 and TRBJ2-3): GAGVSQSPRYKVAKRGQDVALRCDPISGHVSLFWYQQALGQGPEFLTYFQNEAQLDKSGLPSDRFFAERPEGSVSTLKIQRTQQEDSAVYLCASSWDRGLTDTQYFGPGTRLTVL.

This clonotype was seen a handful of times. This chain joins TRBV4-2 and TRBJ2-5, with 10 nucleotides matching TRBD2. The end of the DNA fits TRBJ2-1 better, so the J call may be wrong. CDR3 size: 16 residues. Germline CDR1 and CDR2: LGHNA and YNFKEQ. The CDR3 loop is CASSPASGTSDNEQFF. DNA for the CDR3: TGTGCCAGCAGCCCCGCTTCCGGGACTAGCGACAATGAGCAGTTCTTC.

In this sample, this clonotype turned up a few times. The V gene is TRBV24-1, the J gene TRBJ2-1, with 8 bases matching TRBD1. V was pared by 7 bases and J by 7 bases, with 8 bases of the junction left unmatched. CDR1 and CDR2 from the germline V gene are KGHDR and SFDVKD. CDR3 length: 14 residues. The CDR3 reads CATSLGQGVNEQFF. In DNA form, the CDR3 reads TGTGCCACCAGCCTCGGACAGGGAGTTAATGAGCAGTTCTTC.